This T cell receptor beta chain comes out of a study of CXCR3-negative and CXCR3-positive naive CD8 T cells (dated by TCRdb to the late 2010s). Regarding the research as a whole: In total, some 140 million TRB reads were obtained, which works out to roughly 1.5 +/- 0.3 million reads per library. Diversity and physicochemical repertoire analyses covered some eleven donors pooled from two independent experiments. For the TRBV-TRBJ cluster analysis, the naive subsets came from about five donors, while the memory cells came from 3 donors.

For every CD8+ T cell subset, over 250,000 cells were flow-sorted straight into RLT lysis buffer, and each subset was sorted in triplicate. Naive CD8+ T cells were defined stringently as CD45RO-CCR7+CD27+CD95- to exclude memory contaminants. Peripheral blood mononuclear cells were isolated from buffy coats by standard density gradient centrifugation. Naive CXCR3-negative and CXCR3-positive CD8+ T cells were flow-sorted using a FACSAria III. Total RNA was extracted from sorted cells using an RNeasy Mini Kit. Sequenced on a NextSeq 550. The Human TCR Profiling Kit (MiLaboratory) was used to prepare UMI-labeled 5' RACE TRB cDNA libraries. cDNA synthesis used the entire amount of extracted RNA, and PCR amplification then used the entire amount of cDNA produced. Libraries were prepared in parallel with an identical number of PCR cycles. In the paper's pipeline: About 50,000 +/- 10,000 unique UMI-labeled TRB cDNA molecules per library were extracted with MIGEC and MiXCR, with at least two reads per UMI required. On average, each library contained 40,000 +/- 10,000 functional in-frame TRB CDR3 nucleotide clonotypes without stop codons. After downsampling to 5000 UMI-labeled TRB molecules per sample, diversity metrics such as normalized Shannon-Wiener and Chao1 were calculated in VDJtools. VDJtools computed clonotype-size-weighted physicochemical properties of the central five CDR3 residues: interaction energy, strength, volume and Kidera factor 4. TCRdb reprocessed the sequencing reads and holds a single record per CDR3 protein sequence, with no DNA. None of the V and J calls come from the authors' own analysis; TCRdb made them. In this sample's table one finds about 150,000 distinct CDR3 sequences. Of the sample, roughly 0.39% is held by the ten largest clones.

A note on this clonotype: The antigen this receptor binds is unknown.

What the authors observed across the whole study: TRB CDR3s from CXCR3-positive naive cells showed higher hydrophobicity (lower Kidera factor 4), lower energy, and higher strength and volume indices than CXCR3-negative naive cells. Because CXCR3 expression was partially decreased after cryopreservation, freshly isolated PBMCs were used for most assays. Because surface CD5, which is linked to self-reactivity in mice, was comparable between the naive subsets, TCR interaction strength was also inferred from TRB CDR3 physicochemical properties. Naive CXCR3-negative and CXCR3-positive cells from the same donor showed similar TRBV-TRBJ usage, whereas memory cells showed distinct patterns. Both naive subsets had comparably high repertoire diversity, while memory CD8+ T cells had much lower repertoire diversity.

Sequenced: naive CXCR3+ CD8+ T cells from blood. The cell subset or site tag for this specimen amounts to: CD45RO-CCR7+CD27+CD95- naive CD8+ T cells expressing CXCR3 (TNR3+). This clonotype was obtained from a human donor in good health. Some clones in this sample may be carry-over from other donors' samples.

The CDR3 loop reads CASRDTSEGTGELFF. The chain is encoded by TRBV11-2 joined to TRBJ2-2; the D call from TCRdb, TRBD2, cannot be confirmed without DNA. The CDR3 runs 15 amino acids, cysteine and phenylalanine included. The DNA is unrecorded. CDR1 is given as SGHAT and CDR2 as FQNNGV, both from the germline V gene.